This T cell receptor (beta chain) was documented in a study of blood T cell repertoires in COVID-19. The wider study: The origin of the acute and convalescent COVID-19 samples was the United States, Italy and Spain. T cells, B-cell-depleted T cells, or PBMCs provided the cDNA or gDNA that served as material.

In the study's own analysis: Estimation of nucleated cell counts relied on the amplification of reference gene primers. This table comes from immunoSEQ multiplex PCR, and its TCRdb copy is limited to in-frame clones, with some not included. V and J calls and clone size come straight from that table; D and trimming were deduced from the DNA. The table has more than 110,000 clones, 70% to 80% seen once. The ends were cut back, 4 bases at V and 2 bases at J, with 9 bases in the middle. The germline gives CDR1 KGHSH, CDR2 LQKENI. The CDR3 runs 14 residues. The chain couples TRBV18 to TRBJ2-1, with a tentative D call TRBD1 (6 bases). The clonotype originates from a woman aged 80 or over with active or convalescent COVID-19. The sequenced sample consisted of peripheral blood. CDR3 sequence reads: CASSRRDTYNEQFF. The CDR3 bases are TGTGCCAGCTCACGACGGGACACCTACAATGAGCAGTTCTTC.